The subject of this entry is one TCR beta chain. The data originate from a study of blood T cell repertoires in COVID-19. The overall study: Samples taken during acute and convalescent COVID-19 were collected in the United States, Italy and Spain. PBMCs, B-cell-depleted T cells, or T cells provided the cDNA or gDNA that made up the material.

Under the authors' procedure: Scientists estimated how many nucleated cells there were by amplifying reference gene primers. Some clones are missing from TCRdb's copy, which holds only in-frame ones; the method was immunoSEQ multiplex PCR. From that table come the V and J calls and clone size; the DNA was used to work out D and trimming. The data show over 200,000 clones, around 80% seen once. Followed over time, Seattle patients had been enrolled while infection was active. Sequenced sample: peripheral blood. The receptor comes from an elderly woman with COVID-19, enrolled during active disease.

CDR3 protein: CASSLNEGQPQHF. The CDR3 DNA sequence: TGTGCCAGCAGCTTAAACGAGGGTCAGCCCCAGCATTTT. The rearrangement uses TRBV7-3 and TRBJ1-5; D call uncertain. Germline V gives CDR1 SGHTA, CDR2 FQGTGA. CDR3 length: 13 amino acids. V was clipped by 1 base and J by 6 bases, with 7 bases between them.